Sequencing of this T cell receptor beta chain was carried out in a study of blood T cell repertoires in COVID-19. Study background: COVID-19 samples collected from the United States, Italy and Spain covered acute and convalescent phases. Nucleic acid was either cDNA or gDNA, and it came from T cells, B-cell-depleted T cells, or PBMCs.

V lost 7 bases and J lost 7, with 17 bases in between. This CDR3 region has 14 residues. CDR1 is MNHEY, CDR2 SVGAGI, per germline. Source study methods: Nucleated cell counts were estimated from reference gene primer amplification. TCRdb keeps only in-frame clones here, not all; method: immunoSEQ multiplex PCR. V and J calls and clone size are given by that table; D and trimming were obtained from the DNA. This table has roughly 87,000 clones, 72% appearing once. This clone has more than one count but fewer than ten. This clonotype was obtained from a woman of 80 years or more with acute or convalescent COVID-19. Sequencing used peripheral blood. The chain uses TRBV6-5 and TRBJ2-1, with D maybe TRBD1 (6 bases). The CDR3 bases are TGTGCCAGCACCTCGCCAGGGGATTCGAATGAGCAGTTCTTC. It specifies CASTSPGDSNEQFF.